This note documents a single TCR beta chain sequence. The method was immunoSEQ multiplex PCR; TCRdb's version includes in-frame clones alone and lacks a portion of them. The sample holds about 4,700 clones, just under 80% seen once. CDR3 length: 11 residues. V dropped 7 bases and J dropped 5 bases, with 9 bases sitting between them. Per germline, CDR1 SGHRS and CDR2 YFSETQ. The sample comes from a study of chemoradiotherapy in HPV16-positive cancers. This material consisted of tumor tissue, taken from a patient who underwent chemoradiotherapy. This sequence joins TRBV5-1 and TRBJ2-5; D remains unclear. This clonotype was obtained from a human donor with HPV-associated anogenital cancer. The CDR3 loop reads CASGLGETQYF. The CDR3 region has the DNA TGCGCCAGCGGGCTAGGGGAGACCCAGTACTTC. The full variable domain, in which reference TRBV5-1 and TRBJ2-5 provide the parts outside the CDR3, is KAGVTQTPRYLIKTRGQQVTLSCSPISGHRSVSWYQQTPGQGLQFLFEYFSETQRNKGNFPGRFSGRQFSNSRSEMNVSTLELGDSALYLCASGLGETQYFGPGTRLLVL.